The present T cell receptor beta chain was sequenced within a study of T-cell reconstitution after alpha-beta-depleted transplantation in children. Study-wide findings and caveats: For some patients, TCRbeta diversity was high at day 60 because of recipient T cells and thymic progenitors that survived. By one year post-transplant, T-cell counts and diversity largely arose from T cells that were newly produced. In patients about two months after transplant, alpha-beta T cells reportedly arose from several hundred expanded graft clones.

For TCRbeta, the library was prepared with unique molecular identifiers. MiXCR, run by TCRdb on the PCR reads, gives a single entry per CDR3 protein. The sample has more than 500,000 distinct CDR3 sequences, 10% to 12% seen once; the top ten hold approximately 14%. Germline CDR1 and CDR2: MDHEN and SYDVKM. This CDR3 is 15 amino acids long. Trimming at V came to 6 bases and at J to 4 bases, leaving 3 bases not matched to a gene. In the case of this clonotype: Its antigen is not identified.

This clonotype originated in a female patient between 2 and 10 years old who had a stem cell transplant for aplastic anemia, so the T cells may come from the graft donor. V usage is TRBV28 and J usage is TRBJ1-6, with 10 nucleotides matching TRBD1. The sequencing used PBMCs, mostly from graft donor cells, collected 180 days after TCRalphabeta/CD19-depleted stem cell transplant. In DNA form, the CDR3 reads TGTGCCAGCAGCGGGACAGGGGTATATAATTCACCCCTCCACTTT. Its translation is CASSGTGVYNSPLHF.